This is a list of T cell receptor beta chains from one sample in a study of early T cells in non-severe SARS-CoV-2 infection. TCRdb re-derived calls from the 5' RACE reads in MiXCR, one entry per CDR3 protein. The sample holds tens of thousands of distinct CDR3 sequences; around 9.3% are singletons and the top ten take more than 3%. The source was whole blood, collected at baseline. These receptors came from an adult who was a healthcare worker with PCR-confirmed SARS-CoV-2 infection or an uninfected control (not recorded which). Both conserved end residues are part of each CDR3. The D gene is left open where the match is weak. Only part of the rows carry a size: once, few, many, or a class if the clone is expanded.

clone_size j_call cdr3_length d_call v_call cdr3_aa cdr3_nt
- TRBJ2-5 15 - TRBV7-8 CASTQLRGGEETQYF TGTGCCAGCACCCAACTAAGGGGCGGGGAAGAGACCCAGTACTTC
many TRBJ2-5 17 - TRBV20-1 CSGTATSELDRQETQYF TGCAGCGGCACCGCGACGTCCGAATTAGATCGTCAAGAGACCCAGTACTTC
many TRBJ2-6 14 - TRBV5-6 CASSPDSGANVLTF TGTGCCAGCAGCCCGGACTCTGGGGCCAACGTCCTGACTTTC
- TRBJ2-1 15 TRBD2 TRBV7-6 CASSLLIAGYNEQFF TGTGCCAGCAGCTTACTAATAGCGGGGTACAATGAGCAGTTCTTC
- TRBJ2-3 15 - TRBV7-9 CASSLVRGTADTQYF TGTGCCAGCAGCTTAGTTAGGGGTACCGCAGATACGCAGTATTTT
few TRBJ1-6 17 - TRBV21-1 CASSKHHRDRGNSPLHF TGTGCCAGCAGCAAACACCACCGTGACAGGGGAAATTCACCCCTCCACTTT
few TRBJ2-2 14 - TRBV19 CASKAYSNTGELFF TGTGCCAGTAAAGCCTACTCGAACACCGGGGAGCTGTTTTTT
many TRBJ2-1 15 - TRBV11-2 CASSLGPPGTNEQFF TGTGCCAGCAGCTTAGGTCCCCCCGGGACCAATGAGCAGTTCTTC
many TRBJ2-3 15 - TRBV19 CASSRWKGSTDTQYF TGTGCCAGTAGTAGGTGGAAGGGGAGCACAGATACGCAGTATTTT
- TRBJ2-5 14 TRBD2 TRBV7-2 CASSSSTAGETQYF TGTGCCAGCAGCTCCAGTACAGCGGGGGAGACCCAGTACTTC
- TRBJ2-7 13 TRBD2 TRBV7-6 CASSLVGEGEQYF TGTGCCAGCAGCTTAGTGGGGGAGGGCGAGCAGTACTTC
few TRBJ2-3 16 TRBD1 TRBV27 CASSPYGTGLADTQYF TGTGCCAGCAGTCCCTACGGGACAGGGTTGGCAGATACGCAGTATTTT
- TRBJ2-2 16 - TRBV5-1 CASSLRRQGNTGELFF TGCGCCAGCAGCTTACGGAGGCAGGGGAACACCGGGGAGCTGTTTTTT
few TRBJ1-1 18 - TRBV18 CASSPDSALTLGGTEAFF TGTGCCAGCTCACCTGATTCCGCTTTGACGCTCGGCGGCACTGAAGCTTTCTTT
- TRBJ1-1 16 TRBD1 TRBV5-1 CASSSGTGAMNTEAFF TGCGCCAGCAGCTCAGGGACAGGGGCCATGAACACTGAAGCTTTCTTT
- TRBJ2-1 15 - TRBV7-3 CASSLGQTSYNEQFF TGTGCCAGCAGCCTTGGACAGACCTCCTACAATGAGCAGTTCTTC
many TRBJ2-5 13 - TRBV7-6 CASSLRPRETQYF TGTGCCAGCAGCTTAAGGCCGAGGGAGACCCAGTACTTC
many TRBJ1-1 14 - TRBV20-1 CSARGGGEHTEAFF TGCAGTGCTAGAGGGGGGGGAGAGCACACTGAAGCTTTCTTT
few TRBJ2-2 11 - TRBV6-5 CASSYFGELFF TGTGCCAGCAGTTACTTCGGGGAGCTGTTTTTT
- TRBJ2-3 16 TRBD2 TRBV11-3 CASSLDSGLSTDTQYF TGTGCCAGCAGCTTAGATAGCGGGCTTAGCACAGATACGCAGTATTTT
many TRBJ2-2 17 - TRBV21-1 CASSPPGPKGPNGELFF TGTGCCAGCAGCCCGCCGGGACCAAAGGGCCCGAACGGGGAGCTGTTTTTT
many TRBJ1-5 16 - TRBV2 CASREVGGISNQPQHF TGTGCCAGCAGGGAGGTTGGGGGTATAAGCAATCAGCCCCAGCATTTT
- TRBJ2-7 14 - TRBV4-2 CASSQGGTTYEQYF TGTGCCAGCAGCCAAGGCGGGACAACCTACGAGCAGTACTTC
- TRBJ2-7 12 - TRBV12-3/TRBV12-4 CASSQQYNEQYF TGTGCCAGCAGTCAACAGTATAACGAGCAGTACTTC
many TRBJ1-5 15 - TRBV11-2 CASSLEGRVNQPQHF TGTGCCAGCAGCTTAGAGGGGCGGGTAAATCAGCCCCAGCATTTT
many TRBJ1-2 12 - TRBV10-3 CAISPALYGYTF TGTGCCATCAGTCCAGCCCTCTATGGCTACACCTTC
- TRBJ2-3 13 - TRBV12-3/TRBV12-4 CAIGRGRGDTQYF TGTGCCATCGGGAGGGGGCGCGGAGATACGCAGTATTTT
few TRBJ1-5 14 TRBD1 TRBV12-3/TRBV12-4 CASSGQGANWPQHF TGTGCCAGCAGCGGACAGGGTGCAAATTGGCCCCAGCATTTT
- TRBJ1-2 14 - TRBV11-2 CASSLVDGTYGYTF TGTGCCAGCAGCTTAGTGGACGGTACCTATGGCTACACCTTC
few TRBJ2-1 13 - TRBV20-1 CSARERPYNEQFF TGCAGTGCTAGAGAAAGGCCATACAATGAGCAGTTCTTC
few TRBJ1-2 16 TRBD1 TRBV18 CASSTNSGTANYGYTF TGTGCCAGCTCAACGAATTCCGGGACAGCTAACTATGGCTACACCTTC
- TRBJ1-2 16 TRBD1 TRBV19 CASSIPKHRDRVSYTF TGTGCCAGTAGTATCCCGAAACACCGGGACAGGGTCTCTTACACCTTC
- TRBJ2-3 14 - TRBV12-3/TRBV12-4 CASLPGTSTDTQYF TGTGCCAGCCTTCCCGGGACTAGCACAGATACGCAGTATTTT
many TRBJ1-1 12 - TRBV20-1 CSAGADSLKAFF TGCAGTGCTGGCGCGGACAGCCTGAAAGCTTTCTTT
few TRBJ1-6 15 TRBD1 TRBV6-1 CASRVDRGNNSPLHF TGTGCCAGCAGGGTGGACAGGGGGAATAATTCACCCCTCCACTTT
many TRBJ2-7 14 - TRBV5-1 CASSLKPFPYEQYF TGCGCCAGCAGCTTGAAACCGTTCCCCTACGAGCAGTACTTC
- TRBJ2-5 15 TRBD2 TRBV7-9 CASSLRTSPLGAQYF TGTGCCAGCAGCCTGAGGACTAGCCCCCTGGGGGCCCAGTACTTC
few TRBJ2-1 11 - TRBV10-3 CAIAILNEQFF TGTGCCATCGCTATCCTCAATGAGCAGTTCTTC
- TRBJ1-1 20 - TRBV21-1 CASSKDTGNRVSCGTLKLFF TGTGCCAGCAGCAAAGACACCGGAAACAGGGTAAGCTGCGGGACACTGAAGCTTTTCTTT
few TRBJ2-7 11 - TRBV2 CASMGAYEQYF TGTGCCAGCATGGGGGCCTACGAGCAGTACTTC